Given below is one T cell receptor beta chain in context. Its specific antigen is unknown. The sample holds no much larger clone one base away, and base qualities are not on file. The data stem from a study of technical replicates of blood from a handful of donors (TCRdb year 2017). Relative to germline, V is missing 8 bases and J is missing 5 bases, with 4 bases of the junction outside any gene match. CDR1 and CDR2, looked up from the germline V gene, are SQVTM and ANQGSEA. The CDR3 goes from the cysteine to the phenylalanine over 11 residues. Only the CDR3 part of the read is kept: 33 bases, read in frame from the first base. The library was prepared using the immunoSEQ multiplex PCR assay. TCRdb limited this immuneACCESS table to in-frame rearrangements with V and J called. A share of clones is missing; checked studies link under half to unresolved V genes, and the rest is unexplained. The sample table shows about 74,000 clones, and 90% to 97% are seen once. The ten biggest clones cover 0.36% of the sample.

The chain uses TRBV29-1 and TRBJ1-1, and TRBD1 aligns with 8 junction nucleotides. The TCR was taken from a human donor in good health. Source material: T cells isolated from PBMCs. The CDR3 in this case is CSMHRGTEAFF. The DNA sequence follows: TGCAGCATGCACAGGGGGACTGAAGCTTTCTTT.